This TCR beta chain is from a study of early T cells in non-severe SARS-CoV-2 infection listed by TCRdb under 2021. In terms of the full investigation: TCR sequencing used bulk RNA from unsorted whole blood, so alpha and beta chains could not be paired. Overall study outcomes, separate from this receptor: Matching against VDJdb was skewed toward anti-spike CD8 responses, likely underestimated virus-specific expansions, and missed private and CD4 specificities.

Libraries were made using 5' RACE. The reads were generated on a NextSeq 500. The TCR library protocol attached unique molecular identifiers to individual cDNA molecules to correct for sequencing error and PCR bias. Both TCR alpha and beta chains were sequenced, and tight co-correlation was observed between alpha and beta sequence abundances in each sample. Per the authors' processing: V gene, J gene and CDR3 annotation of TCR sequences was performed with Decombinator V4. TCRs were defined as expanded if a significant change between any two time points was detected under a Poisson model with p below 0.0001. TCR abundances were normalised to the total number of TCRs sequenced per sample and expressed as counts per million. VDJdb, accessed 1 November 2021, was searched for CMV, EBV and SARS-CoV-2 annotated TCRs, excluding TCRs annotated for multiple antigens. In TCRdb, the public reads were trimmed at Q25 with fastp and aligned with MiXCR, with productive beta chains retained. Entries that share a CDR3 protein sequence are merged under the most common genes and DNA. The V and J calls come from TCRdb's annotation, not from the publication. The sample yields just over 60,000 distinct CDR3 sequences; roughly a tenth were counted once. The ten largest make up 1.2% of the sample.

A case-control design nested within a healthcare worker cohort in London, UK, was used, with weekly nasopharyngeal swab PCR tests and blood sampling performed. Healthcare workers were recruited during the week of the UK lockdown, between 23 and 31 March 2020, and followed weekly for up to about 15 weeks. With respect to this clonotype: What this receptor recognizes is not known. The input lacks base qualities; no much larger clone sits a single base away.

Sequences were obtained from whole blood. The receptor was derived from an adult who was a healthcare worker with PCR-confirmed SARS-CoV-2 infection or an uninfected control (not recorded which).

The CDR3 has the sequence CAWSVNGVKVNGYTF. The nucleotides are TGTGCCTGGAGTGTAAACGGGGTTAAGGTTAATGGCTACACCTTC. Recombination connected TRBV30 to TRBJ1-2, with the D segment identity uncertain. The germline V gene encodes CDR1 GTSNPN and CDR2 SVGIG (reference sequence). Inclusive of the bounding cysteine and phenylalanine, the CDR3 is 15 residues long. Only CDR3 DNA remains: 45 bases, in frame from the first base. V drops 0 bases and J drops 6 bases, leaving 17 bases in between.